These T cell receptor beta chains were read from a single sample in a study of read filtering for tumor transcriptome and immune sequencing. One entry per CDR3 protein, called by TCRdb with MiXCR from the reads. The profile shows about 130,000 distinct CDR3 sequences, roughly 13% of them singletons. The sequenced sample consisted of a population of CD138-negative cells sorted from bone marrow. The receptors stem from a donor over 35 with multiple myeloma. Both conserved end residues are part of each CDR3. D genes are given only for firm matches. Clone size is stated in some rows and not others, as once, few, many or a class when expanded.

size: NA; D: TRBD2; V: TRBV10-2; J: TRBJ2-1; DNA: TGCGCCAGCAGTGAGAGACCAGCGGGGTACAATGAGCAGTTCTTC; CDR3: CASSERPAGYNEQFF
size: many; D: NA; V: TRBV7-8; J: TRBJ2-3; DNA: TGTGCCAGCAGCGGGGGGGAGACAGGGGCGCCAGATACGCAGTATTTT; CDR3: CASSGGETGAPDTQYF
size: NA; D: NA; V: TRBV7-9; J: TRBJ2-7; DNA: TGTGCCAGCAGCTTAGTAGGGGCCTCCTGGGCGCAGTACTTC; CDR3: CASSLVGASWAQYF
size: many; D: TRBD1; V: TRBV5-1; J: TRBJ1-1; DNA: TGCGCCAGCAGCTTGGGCAGGGGGCTGGCGAACACTGAAGCTTTCTTT; CDR3: CASSLGRGLANTEAFF
size: many; D: NA; V: TRBV7-2; J: TRBJ2-2; DNA: TGTGCCAGCAGCCCACAATGGGGCGGGGAGCTGTTTTTT; CDR3: CASSPQWGGELFF
size: few; D: NA; V: TRBV7-2; J: TRBJ1-1; DNA: TGTGCCAGCAGCCCCCTCTCCAGGGTATTGGGGAACACTGAAGCTTTCTTT; CDR3: CASSPLSRVLGNTEAFF
size: many; D: TRBD1; V: TRBV19; J: TRBJ1-1; DNA: TGTGCCAGTACCCGGACAGGGGGCATCATGAACACTGAAGCTTTCTTT; CDR3: CASTRTGGIMNTEAFF
size: many; D: NA; V: TRBV5-1; J: TRBJ2-5; DNA: TGCGCCAGCAGCTCCCACCTAACAGCTTACCAAGAGACCCAGTACTTC; CDR3: CASSSHLTAYQETQYF
size: NA; D: NA; V: TRBV29-1; J: TRBJ2-3; DNA: TGCAGCGTTGGACTAGATCCAGATACGCAGTATTTT; CDR3: CSVGLDPDTQYF
size: many; D: NA; V: TRBV6-1; J: TRBJ1-4; DNA: TGTGCCAGCAGTGAAGCAAACGGGGAAAAACTGTTTTTT; CDR3: CASSEANGEKLFF
size: many; D: NA; V: TRBV12-3/TRBV12-4; J: TRBJ1-1; DNA: TGTGCCAGCAGTCCGACCCCGGCATCCACTGAAGCTTTCTTT; CDR3: CASSPTPASTEAFF
size: many; D: TRBD1; V: TRBV9; J: TRBJ1-1; DNA: TGTGCCAGCACTGCAGGGGGGAGCACTGAAGCTTTCTTT; CDR3: CASTAGGSTEAFF
size: many; D: NA; V: TRBV20-1; J: TRBJ2-1; DNA: TGCAGTGCTAGTCGAGGGCCCTCCTACAATGAGCAGTTCTTC; CDR3: CSASRGPSYNEQFF
size: many; D: NA; V: TRBV12-3/TRBV12-4; J: TRBJ1-1; DNA: TGTGCCAGCAGTTTGGAAGAAACTGAAGCTTTCTTT; CDR3: CASSLEETEAFF
size: many; D: TRBD1; V: TRBV7-9; J: TRBJ2-4; DNA: TGTGCCAGCAGCCCAGGGACAGGAGCTGAGGACTTC; CDR3: CASSPGTGAEDF
size: many; D: NA; V: TRBV29-1; J: TRBJ1-1; DNA: TGCAGCGTTAGCCCGATCGGGGACACTGAAGCTTTCTTT; CDR3: CSVSPIGDTEAFF
size: many; D: TRBD1; V: TRBV10-3; J: TRBJ2-1; DNA: TGTGCCACAGGGGGCGAGGGCCTTACTAATGAGCAGTTCTTC; CDR3: CATGGEGLTNEQFF
size: many; D: TRBD2; V: TRBV11-2; J: TRBJ2-3; DNA: TGTGCCAGCAGCTTAGCAGGGACTAGCGGCACAGATACGCAGTATTTT; CDR3: CASSLAGTSGTDTQYF
size: many; D: TRBD1; V: TRBV20-1; J: TRBJ2-4; DNA: TGCAGTGCTCCGGACAGGTTAGCCAAAAACATTCAGTACTTC; CDR3: CSAPDRLAKNIQYF
size: many; D: NA; V: TRBV27; J: TRBJ1-1; DNA: TGTGCCAGCTTGAAGGGAAACACTGAAGCTTTCTTT; CDR3: CASLKGNTEAFF
size: many; D: TRBD2; V: TRBV27; J: TRBJ2-3; DNA: TGTGCCAGCAGCCCCCTAGCGGGAGGCACAGATACGCAGTATTTT; CDR3: CASSPLAGGTDTQYF
size: NA; D: NA; V: TRBV20-1; J: TRBJ2-1; DNA: TGCAGTGCCCCCGGGACCAGCGCTATCGAGCAGTTCTTC; CDR3: CSAPGTSAIEQFF
size: few; D: NA; V: TRBV30; J: TRBJ2-7; DNA: TGTGCCTGGAGTGTAGGCCCGCGGGAGCAGTACTTC; CDR3: CAWSVGPREQYF
size: few; D: TRBD2; V: TRBV20-1; J: TRBJ2-1; DNA: TGCAGTGCTAGCTACCTAGCGGGAGACTACAATGAGCGGTTCTTC; CDR3: CSASYLAGDYNERFF
size: many; D: TRBD2; V: TRBV7-9; J: TRBJ2-1; DNA: TGTGCCAGCAGCTTGGGGACTAGCGGGCCCTACAATGAGCAGTTCTTC; CDR3: CASSLGTSGPYNEQFF
size: many; D: NA; V: TRBV6-2/TRBV6-3; J: TRBJ2-6; DNA: TGTGCCACCTACTCTGGGGCCAACGTCCTGACTTTC; CDR3: CATYSGANVLTF
size: few; D: NA; V: TRBV19; J: TRBJ1-1; DNA: TGTGCCAGTAGTATTGCAACGGGGAACACTGAAGCTTTCTTT; CDR3: CASSIATGNTEAFF
size: many; D: TRBD1; V: TRBV29-1; J: TRBJ1-1; DNA: TGCAGCGTTGTCCCGGGACAGGGAAGCACTGAAGCTTTCTTT; CDR3: CSVVPGQGSTEAFF
size: many; D: TRBD2; V: TRBV6-6; J: TRBJ2-1; DNA: TGTGCCAGCAGGAGTAGCGGGAGCTCCACCAGGGGCAATGAGCAGTTCTTC; CDR3: CASRSSGSSTRGNEQFF
size: many; D: TRBD1; V: TRBV18; J: TRBJ2-2; DNA: TGTGCCAGCTCACCGTCCGGGACAGGGCTCGCCGGGGAGCTGTTTTTT; CDR3: CASSPSGTGLAGELFF
size: many; D: NA; V: TRBV20-1; J: TRBJ2-7; DNA: TGCAGTGCTAGAGATCAGGAGGGCGCCCACGAGCAGTACTTC; CDR3: CSARDQEGAHEQYF
size: many; D: NA; V: TRBV4-1; J: TRBJ2-1; DNA: TGCGCCAGCAGCCTTGGTCCGGGGAACAATGAGCAGTTCTTC; CDR3: CASSLGPGNNEQFF
size: NA; D: NA; V: TRBV11-2; J: TRBJ2-5; DNA: TGTGCCAGCAGCCAAAGCGTACCCCAAGAGACCCAGTACTTC; CDR3: CASSQSVPQETQYF
size: many; D: TRBD1; V: TRBV5-5; J: TRBJ2-7; DNA: TGTGCCAGCAGCTACAGGGGACCGAACTACGAGCAGTACTTC; CDR3: CASSYRGPNYEQYF
size: many; D: NA; V: TRBV20-1; J: TRBJ2-1; DNA: TGCAGTGCCCCGTCCCTGGGGGTTTACAATGAGCAGTTCTTC; CDR3: CSAPSLGVYNEQFF
size: few; D: NA; V: TRBV24-1; J: TRBJ2-3; DNA: TGTGCCACCAGTAATCCCGGGAGCACAGATACGCAGTATTTT; CDR3: CATSNPGSTDTQYF
size: NA; D: NA; V: TRBV21-1; J: TRBJ2-2; DNA: TGTGCCACCGATACCCCCCCGGGTGGGAGGGGGGAGCTGTTTTTT; CDR3: CATDTPPGGRGELFF
size: once; D: TRBD2; V: TRBV28; J: TRBJ2-6; DNA: TGTGCCAGCACCGAGACTAGCGAGAGCTCTGGGGCCAACGTCCTGACTTTC; CDR3: CASTETSESSGANVLTF
size: few; D: NA; V: TRBV7-9; J: TRBJ1-1; DNA: TGTGCCAGCAGCTTAGCAGGGTCAGAAGGTGAAGCTTTCTTT; CDR3: CASSLAGSEGEAFF
size: many; D: NA; V: TRBV19; J: TRBJ2-2; DNA: TGTGCCAGTAGTATACGGGGGAGTAGCACCGGGGAGCTGTTTTTT; CDR3: CASSIRGSSTGELFF
size: few; D: TRBD2; V: TRBV3-1; J: TRBJ2-1; DNA: TGTGCCAGCCTGCTGGGACTAGCGGGTAATAATGAGCGGTTCTTC; CDR3: CASLLGLAGNNERFF
size: many; D: NA; V: TRBV20-1; J: TRBJ2-1; DNA: TGCAGTGCCCGAACAGGAAACTACAATGAGCAGTTCTTC; CDR3: CSARTGNYNEQFF
size: many; D: NA; V: TRBV20-1; J: TRBJ2-3; DNA: TGCAGTGCTAGAGAGATAGGGGGTAGCACAGATACGCAGTATTTT; CDR3: CSAREIGGSTDTQYF
size: few; D: TRBD2; V: TRBV19; J: TRBJ2-7; DNA: TGTGCCAGTAGTATTGGACTAGCGTACGAGCAGTACTTC; CDR3: CASSIGLAYEQYF
size: many; D: TRBD1; V: TRBV5-1; J: TRBJ2-1; DNA: TGCGCCAGCAGCGAGCGAGACAGGGCCGCTGAGCAGTTCTTC; CDR3: CASSERDRAAEQFF
size: many; D: TRBD2; V: TRBV20-1; J: TRBJ2-7; DNA: TGCAGTGCCCCACGCGAAGGAGGGAGGGCCCTCGAGCAGTACTTC; CDR3: CSAPREGGRALEQYF
size: many; D: TRBD1; V: TRBV28; J: TRBJ2-7; DNA: TGTGCCAGCAGTCCCAGGACAGGCCCCGGTTACGAGCAGTACTTC; CDR3: CASSPRTGPGYEQYF
size: many; D: TRBD1; V: TRBV18; J: TRBJ1-1; DNA: TGTGCCAGCTCACCATTGACAGGGGTTTCGACCACTGAAGCTTTCTTT; CDR3: CASSPLTGVSTTEAFF
size: few; D: NA; V: TRBV7-2; J: TRBJ1-1; DNA: TGTGCCAGCAGCTTTACGGCAGGTGAAGCTTTCTTT; CDR3: CASSFTAGEAFF
size: many; D: NA; V: TRBV29-1; J: TRBJ2-3; DNA: TGCAGCGTCGGCCCCGGGACAAGCACAGATACGCAGTATTTT; CDR3: CSVGPGTSTDTQYF
size: many; D: TRBD1; V: TRBV19; J: TRBJ2-1; DNA: TGTGCCAGTAGTTTCGGGACAGCACTTCCTACGCAGTTCTTC; CDR3: CASSFGTALPTQFF
size: many; D: TRBD1; V: TRBV3-1; J: TRBJ2-1; DNA: TGTGCCAGCAGCCAGCTAGGGACAGGGTGGAGGGTGCATGAGCAGTTCTTC; CDR3: CASSQLGTGWRVHEQFF